This is a list of T cell receptor beta chains from one sample in a study of blood T cell repertoires in COVID-19. Sequencing used immunoSEQ multiplex PCR; TCRdb keeps in-frame clones, though not all of them. The sample gives some 250,000 clones, 86% of which show up once; about 3.5% is in the top ten. Sequencing used PBMCs or T cells enriched from blood (not recorded which). These receptors were collected from a woman aged 40 to 50 with acute COVID-19. CDR3s leave out the opening cysteine and the closing phenylalanine or tryptophan. D genes are given only for firm matches. A row's size may be missing; if present it is once, few, many or a size class.

once | - | TRBV19 | ASSIDPGFNEQF
- | - | TRBV5-4 | ASSLTGYNEQF
- | TRBD2 | TRBV11-2 | ASSLGGDSYEQY
- | - | TRBV6-5 | ASSYPASDEQF
- | - | TRBV9 | ASSVAPSSYNEQF
- | - | TRBV19 | ASSYPNSPLH
- | TRBD2 | TRBV30 | ALGLAGTGELF
- | - | TRBV15 | ATSRGRGNQPQH
once | TRBD2 | TRBV14 | ASSQVPGRGGNEQY
- | - | TRBV7-8 | ASSRGALGYT
- | TRBD2 | TRBV12-5 | ASGRTSGSADSEQY
few | - | TRBV11-1 | ASSLTPNWAEQY
once | TRBD1 | TRBV12-3/TRBV12-4 | ASSLGTGFEAF
- | TRBD1 | TRBV2 | ASSERSGQGGYGYT
- | TRBD1 | TRBV2 | ASSFLNRDRAAKNIQY
- | - | TRBV18 | ASSPGRTNEQY
- | - | TRBV3-1/TRBV3-2 | ASSQDRQEGEKLF
- | TRBD2 | TRBV5-6 | ASSLVAGALNEQF
- | TRBD1 | TRBV18 | ASSPTGTGGVKTQY
- | TRBD2 | TRBV4-1 | ASSPLPTSGRALSKNIQY
- | TRBD1 | TRBV5-1 | ASSLGDRTYSPLH
- | TRBD1 | TRBV27 | ASRLRQGAANEKLF
- | - | TRBV6-5 | ASSPPGVGNQPQH